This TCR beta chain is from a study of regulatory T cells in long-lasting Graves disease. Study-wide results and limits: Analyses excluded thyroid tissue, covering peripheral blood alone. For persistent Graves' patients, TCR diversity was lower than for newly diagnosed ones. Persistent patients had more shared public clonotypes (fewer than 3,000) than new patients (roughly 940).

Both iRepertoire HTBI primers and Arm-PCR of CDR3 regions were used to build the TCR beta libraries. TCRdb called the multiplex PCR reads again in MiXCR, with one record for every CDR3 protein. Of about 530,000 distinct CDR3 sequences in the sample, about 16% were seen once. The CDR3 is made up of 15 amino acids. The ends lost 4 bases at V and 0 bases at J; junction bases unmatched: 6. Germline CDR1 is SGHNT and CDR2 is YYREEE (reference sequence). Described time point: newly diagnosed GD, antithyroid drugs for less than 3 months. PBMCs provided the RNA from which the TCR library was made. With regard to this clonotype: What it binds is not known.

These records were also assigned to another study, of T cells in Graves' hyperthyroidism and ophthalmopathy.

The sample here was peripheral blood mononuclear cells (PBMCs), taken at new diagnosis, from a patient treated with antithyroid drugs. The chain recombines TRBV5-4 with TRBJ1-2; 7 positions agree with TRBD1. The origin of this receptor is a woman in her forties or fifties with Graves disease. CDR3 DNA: TGTGCCAGCAGCACCCGGGACAGAGCTAACTATGGCTACACCTTC. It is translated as CASSTRDRANYGYTF. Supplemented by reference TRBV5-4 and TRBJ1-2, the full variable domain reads ETGVTQSPTHLIKTRGQQVTLRCSSQSGHNTVSWYQQALGQGPQFIFQYYREEENGRGNFPPRFSGLQFPNYSSELNVNALELDDSALYLCASSTRDRANYGYTFGSGTRLTVV.